The rows below give T cell receptor beta chains drawn from one sample of a study of T cells after yellow fever vaccination. TCRdb independently ran MiXCR on the 5' RACE reads; one entry per CDR3 protein. The sample consists of roughly 65,000 distinct CDR3 sequences, roughly 6% of them appearing once. This specimen was CD4+ T cells sorted from PBMCs, taken less than 16 days after the first yellow fever vaccination. These TCRs come from a man younger than 35 who received the YFV17D yellow fever vaccine. Both conserved end residues are part of each CDR3. The D gene is left open where the match is weak. Clone size is stated in some rows and not others, as once, few, many or a class when expanded.

clone_size j_call v_call d_call cdr3_nt cdr3_aa
many TRBJ2-1 TRBV19 . TGTGCCAGTAGTATAGGGGATTCCTACAATGAGCAGTTCTTC CASSIGDSYNEQFF
many TRBJ1-2 TRBV4-3 . TGCGCCAGCAGCCAAGATGCGGACAGAACGGCTAACTATGGCTACACCTTC CASSQDADRTANYGYTF
many TRBJ2-3 TRBV6-5 TRBD2 TGTGCCAGCAGGACCCTAGCGGGGGGTCCAGATACGCAGTATTTT CASRTLAGGPDTQYF
many TRBJ1-5 TRBV27 . TGTGCCAGCAGTCGGGTCGGGAGCAATCAGCCCCAGCATTTT CASSRVGSNQPQHF
many TRBJ2-1 TRBV9 TRBD1 TGTGCCAGCAGCTCGCGGACAGGGGGCGGTGAGCAGTTCTTC CASSSRTGGGEQFF
many TRBJ1-1 TRBV7-3 TRBD1 TGTGCCAGCAGCTTAAGTCGGGACAGGGATCAGGAAGCTTTCTTT CASSLSRDRDQEAFF
many TRBJ2-1 TRBV20-1 TRBD2 TGCAGTGCTAGAGTGGGGACTAGCGGGCCAGGGGAGCAGTTCTTC CSARVGTSGPGEQFF
many TRBJ2-1 TRBV7-2 TRBD2 TGTGCCAGCAGCCCGACTAGCGGGGGGCCCAAGCAGTTCTTC CASSPTSGGPKQFF
many TRBJ1-3 TRBV20-1 . TGCAGTGCTAGAAAAATGTCCCCCGCTGGAAACACCATATATTTT CSARKMSPAGNTIYF
many TRBJ2-5 TRBV9 . TGTGCCAGCAGCGTCTTTGATGGGACCCAGTACTTC CASSVFDGTQYF
many TRBJ1-1 TRBV5-1 . TGCGCCAGCAGCTTGGATGGGCCGCCCATCACTGAAGCTTTCTTT CASSLDGPPITEAFF
many TRBJ1-4 TRBV7-9 . TGTGCCAGCAGTCTACAGGCTATCTCCTCCGAACTGTTTTTT CASSLQAISSELFF
many TRBJ2-5 TRBV12-3/TRBV12-4 . TGTGCCAGCAGTTTCACCGGCCTCCGGGAGACCCAGTACTTC CASSFTGLRETQYF
many TRBJ2-2 TRBV12-3/TRBV12-4 TRBD2 TGTGCCAGCAGCCGGTTAGCGGGGGGGAAAACCGGGGAGCTGTTTTTT CASSRLAGGKTGELFF
many TRBJ2-7 TRBV19 TRBD2 TGTGCCAGTAGGACCCTAGCGGGGGGAGGCGAGCAGTACTTC CASRTLAGGGEQYF
many TRBJ2-1 TRBV6-1 . TGTGCCAGCGGCCGGGACAACTCCTACAATGAGCAGTTCTTC CASGRDNSYNEQFF
. TRBJ2-5 TRBV5-4 TRBD2 TGTGCCAGCAGCCCACTAGCGGGGCCCGTCTCGCCCCAGTACTTC CASSPLAGPVSPQYF
many TRBJ1-1 TRBV7-2 . TGTGCCAGCAGCTGGACTCGAACTGAAGCTTTCTTT CASSWTRTEAFF
many TRBJ2-7 TRBV3-1 TRBD1 TGTGCCAGCACGGGACAGGGGGACGAGCAGTACTTC CASTGQGDEQYF
many TRBJ1-1 TRBV6-5 . TGTGCCAGCAGTTACGTAATAGGGGGCACTGAAGCTTTCTTT CASSYVIGGTEAFF
many TRBJ1-2 TRBV5-5 . TGTGCCAGCAGCTTAGTTTGGACGAGCTATGGCTACACCTTC CASSLVWTSYGYTF
many TRBJ1-4 TRBV5-1 . TGCGCCAGCAGACCTCCGGGCAGGGGAAATGAAAAACTGTTTTTT CASRPPGRGNEKLFF
many TRBJ1-1 TRBV7-2 . TGTGCCAGCAGCTCGTCAACGGCACTCGATGAAGCTTTCTTT CASSSSTALDEAFF
many TRBJ2-4 TRBV5-6 . TGTGCCAGCAGCCCTGACGTAGGGTCAAACATTCAGTACTTC CASSPDVGSNIQYF
many TRBJ2-3 TRBV12-3/TRBV12-4 . TGTGCCAGCACTAACCCGGAGCGGGGCACAGATACGCAGTATTTT CASTNPERGTDTQYF
many TRBJ2-7 TRBV29-1 TRBD2 TGCAGCGTGCAGACTAGCGGGGGGGCCCGCGAGCAGTACTTC CSVQTSGGAREQYF
many TRBJ1-2 TRBV9 . TGTGCCAGCAGCGTAGTCAGAGACACAGGGCCAAACTATGGCTACACCTTC CASSVVRDTGPNYGYTF
many TRBJ2-7 TRBV20-1 TRBD1 TGCAGTGCCCACCGTCAGGGGGCCCTCTCCTACGAGCAGTACTTC CSAHRQGALSYEQYF
many TRBJ2-2 TRBV15 TRBD2 TGTGCCACCAGCAGAGATACGGTGCCGGGACAGGGGACTAGCGGGGGCTCAGTGGAGCTGTTTTTT CATSRDTVPGQGTSGGSVELFF
many TRBJ1-4 TRBV7-6 . TGTGCCAGCAGCTTAAGACCGGCAACTAATGAAAAACTGTTTTTT CASSLRPATNEKLFF
many TRBJ1-1 TRBV28 . TGTGCCAGCAGCCAGGGCTCGGTAGGCACTGAAGCTTTCTTT CASSQGSVGTEAFF
few TRBJ1-2 TRBV18 . TGTGCCAGCTCACCGTTGAGACCGCCTGAGAACTATGGCTACACCTTC CASSPLRPPENYGYTF
once TRBJ2-2 TRBV11-2 . TGTGCCAGCAGCTTAGGCGTTATGAGGAATTTAGGCGCCGGGGAGCTGTTTTTT CASSLGVMRNLGAGELFF
. TRBJ2-5 TRBV5-1 . TGCGCCAGCAGCTCATCGGTCCTTACAGGGCAAGAGACCCAGTACTTC CASSSSVLTGQETQYF
. TRBJ2-5 TRBV30 . TGTGCCTGGGCGCCCCCCGGGACCCAGTACTTC CAWAPPGTQYF
many TRBJ2-2 TRBV18 . TGTGCCAGCTCAGAAACCGGGGAGCTGTTTTTT CASSETGELFF
many TRBJ2-5 TRBV7-3 . TGTGCCAGCAGCGGGGACCTGGAGGGGACCCAGTACTTC CASSGDLEGTQYF
many TRBJ2-1 TRBV20-1 TRBD1 TGCAGTGCTAGAGCCGGGACAGGGTACAATGAGCAGTTCTTC CSARAGTGYNEQFF
many TRBJ2-5 TRBV4-3 . TGCGCCAGCAGCCAAGAGTTGGGACTCGGCCAAGAGACCCAGTACTTC CASSQELGLGQETQYF
many TRBJ2-4 TRBV5-1 TRBD1 TGCGCCAGCAGCATAGGGACAGGGGACCAAAACATTCAGTACTTC CASSIGTGDQNIQYF
many TRBJ1-1 TRBV10-3 . TGTGCCATCAGGGGGGCCGTGAACACTGAAGCTTTCTTT CAIRGAVNTEAFF
many TRBJ2-3 TRBV5-1 TRBD2 TGCGCCAGCAGCTTGGCGGTTAGCGGGGGCTACACAGATACGCAGTATTTT CASSLAVSGGYTDTQYF
many TRBJ2-2 TRBV12-5 . TGTGCTAGTGGTTTGGAGACGATATATGGTACCGGGGAGCTGTTTTTT CASGLETIYGTGELFF
many TRBJ1-3 TRBV10-3 . TGTGCCATCAGTGAGCATGAATCTTCTGGAAACACCATATATTTT CAISEHESSGNTIYF
many TRBJ1-5 TRBV29-1 . TGCAGCGTCTCTTCAGGGCCCGATCAGCCCCAGCATTTT CSVSSGPDQPQHF
many TRBJ2-1 TRBV3-1 . TGTGCCAGCAGCCACTCAGGGGCCTACAATGAGCAGTTCTTC CASSHSGAYNEQFF
many TRBJ2-5 TRBV7-2 . TGTGCCAGCAGCTTAGAAGCCTACTTAAGCCTCTCATTC CASSLEAYLSLSF
many TRBJ1-3 TRBV5-1 . TGCGCCAGCAGCTTGGAGGTCTCCTTTACGGGTCCTGGAAACACCATATATTTT CASSLEVSFTGPGNTIYF
. TRBJ1-1 TRBV10-3 . TGTGCCATCAGGGGGGAGGGAACTGAAGCTTTCTTT CAIRGEGTEAFF
many TRBJ1-4 TRBV20-1 . TGCAGTGGGACGGTGAATGAAAAACTGTTTTTT CSGTVNEKLFF
many TRBJ2-3 TRBV4-2 TRBD2 TGTGCCAGCAGCCCGCGGGAGGACGGGTACTCAGATACGCAGTATTTT CASSPREDGYSDTQYF
many TRBJ1-1 TRBV5-6 . TGTGCCAGCTCGGGGTGGGGGCGGTGGAACACTGAAGCTTTCTTT CASSGWGRWNTEAFF
many TRBJ2-3 TRBV12-3/TRBV12-4 TRBD1 TGTGCCAGCAGTTTAGACAGGGGGCACACAGATACGCAGTATTTT CASSLDRGHTDTQYF